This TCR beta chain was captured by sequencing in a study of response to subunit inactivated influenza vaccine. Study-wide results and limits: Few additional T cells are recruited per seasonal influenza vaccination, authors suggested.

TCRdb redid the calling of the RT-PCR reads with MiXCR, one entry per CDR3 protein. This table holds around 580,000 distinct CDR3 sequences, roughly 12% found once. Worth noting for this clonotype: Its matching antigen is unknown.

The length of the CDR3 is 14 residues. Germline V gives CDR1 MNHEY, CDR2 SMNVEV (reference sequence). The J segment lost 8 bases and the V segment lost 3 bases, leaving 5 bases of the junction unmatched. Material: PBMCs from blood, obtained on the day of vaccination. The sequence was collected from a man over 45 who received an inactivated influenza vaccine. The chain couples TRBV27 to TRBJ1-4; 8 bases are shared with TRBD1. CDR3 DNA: TGTGCCAGCAGTTTGTGGACAGGGACCGAAAAACTGTTTTTT. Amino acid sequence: CASSLWTGTEKLFF.